A single sample is the source of the 29 T cell receptor beta chains below, sequenced in a study of Ad26.COV2.S vaccination and SARS-CoV-2 variants. TCRdb's table, derived via immunoSEQ multiplex PCR, lists solely in-frame clones and lacks some. Here the sample spans over 400,000 clones, 85% to 90% being singletons. As for treatment: 19 received Ad26.COV2.S at low or high dose, single or two shots; roughly five received placebo; per-sample allocation not given. Samples were taken on day 63 after the first vaccine or placebo injection. The sequences come from peripheral blood, collected in a trial of Ad26.COV2.S vaccine versus placebo. These receptors were obtained from a person between 18 and 59 years old who received the Ad26.COV2.S COVID-19 vaccine or a placebo.

This clone was recorded only once. The rearrangement links TRBV19 to TRBJ1-1, with a possible D match to TRBD1 (6 bases). Trimming took off 4 bases at V and 1 base at J, with 13 bases between the two ends. Germline CDR1 reads LNHDA; CDR2 reads SQIVND (reference sequence). The CDR3 has 15 residues. The DNA for the CDR3 is TGTGCCAGTAGTAGGGGTCCGGGGGCGAACACTGAAGCTTTCTTT. Protein: CASSRGPGANTEAFF.

The genes are TRBV2 and TRBJ1-5, with D tentatively TRBD1 (6 bases). Germline loops: CDR1 SNHLY, CDR2 FYNNEI. This CDR3 spans 14 amino acids. The ends were cut back, 7 bases at V and 0 bases at J, with 10 bases in the middle. The DNA for the CDR3 is TGTGCCAGCACCGTGGACAGTAGCAATCAGCCCCAGCATTTT. It yields the protein CASTVDSSNQPQHF.

V gene TRBV18 combines with J gene TRBJ2-5; no clear D gene. The CDR3 contains 16 residues. Germline lookup yields CDR1 KGHSH and CDR2 LQKENI. Trimming removed 0 bases from V and 1 base from J, with 12 bases in between. The CDR3 protein is CASSPPESSPQETQYF. In nucleotides, the CDR3 is TGTGCCAGCTCACCACCGGAGTCTTCCCCCCAAGAGACCCAGTACTTC.

V is TRBV7-9 and J is TRBJ1-1; 8 bases map to TRBD1. Losses at the gene ends were 4 bases for V and 1 base for J; bases not matched to a gene: 11. From germline, CDR1 is SEHNR and CDR2 FQNEAQ (reference sequence). The CDR3 covers 17 residues. The CDR3 DNA reads as TGTGCCAGCAGCTCCCCGAGATATGACAGGGGGAACACTGAAGCTTTCTTT. Its translation is CASSSPRYDRGNTEAFF.

The rearrangement links TRBV10-3 to TRBJ2-2, with 8 bases aligning to TRBD2. Germline V CDR1 and CDR2: ENHRY, SYGVKD. The CDR3 contains 13 residues. The junction had 3 bases not matched to a gene; V was cut back by 7 bases and J by 5 bases. CDR3: CAIKGGGTGELFF. The CDR3 region has the DNA TGTGCCATCAAAGGCGGGGGGACCGGGGAGCTGTTTTTT.

This clone has only a few counts. The V gene is TRBV6-2 or TRBV6-3, the J gene TRBJ1-2, with D unresolved. Per the germline V gene, CDR1 is MNHEY and CDR2 is SVGEGT. This CDR3 is built from 13 residues. V lost 2 bases and J 6 bases, leaving 10 bases between the germline ends. CDR3 region: CASSYGQSNGYTF. CDR3 nucleotides: TGTGCCAGCAGTTACGGCCAGTCGAATGGCTACACCTTC.

This chain links TRBV20-1 with TRBJ2-3; D uncertain. Germline assignment: CDR1 DFQATT and CDR2 SNEGSKA (reference sequence). V was pared by 2 bases and J by 6 bases, with 6 bases between. There are 11 residues in the CDR3. CDR3 sequence: CSARHWDTQYF. DNA of the CDR3: TGCAGTGCTAGACACTGGGATACGCAGTATTTT.

V usage is TRBV6-6 and J usage is TRBJ2-3; D unclear. The germline V and J ends were trimmed by 7 bases and 6 bases, with 8 bases remaining between them. The germline CDR1 and CDR2 sequences are MNHNY and SVGAGI (reference sequence). This CDR3 has 11 residues. DNA of the CDR3: TGTGCCAGCACTCCCGGGGATACGCAGTATTTT. This codes for CASTPGDTQYF.

The CDR3 is CASSSSGSTDTQYF. The DNA of the CDR3 is TGTGCCAGCAGCTCTAGCGGGAGCACAGATACGCAGTATTTT. This chain links TRBV13 with TRBJ2-3; 8 bases fit TRBD2. Germline CDR1 and CDR2: PRHDT and FYEKMQ (reference sequence). V was pared by 4 bases and J by 0 bases, with 0 bases of the junction left unmatched. The CDR3 sequence is 14 residues long.

This clone has a single count. V usage is TRBV5-1 and J usage is TRBJ2-7, with 11 bases lining up with TRBD1. J gave up 5 bases and V 2 bases, and 9 bases lay outside the gene matches. This CDR3 has 16 amino acids. The germline V gene encodes CDR1 SGHRS and CDR2 YFSETQ. CDR3 in amino acids: CASSFIGRTGGDEQYF. As DNA, the CDR3 is TGCGCCAGCAGCTTCATAGGGCGGACAGGGGGCGACGAGCAGTACTTC.

The chain couples TRBV7-2 to TRBJ1-5, with 7 bases that match TRBD1. This CDR3 is 14 amino acids long. The germline gives CDR1 SGHTA, CDR2 FQGNSA. The V gene end was trimmed by 5 bases and the J gene end by 4 bases; junction bases not matched to a gene: 5. The CDR3 spells CASSGYRGNQPQHF. The CDR3 nucleotides read TGTGCCAGCAGCGGGTACAGGGGAAATCAGCCCCAGCATTTT.

This chain uses TRBV6-6 with TRBJ2-5; D is ambiguous. With 6 bases removed from V and 3 bases from J, the gap between germline ends came to 5 bases. Germline CDR1 reads MNHNY; CDR2 reads SVGAGI (reference sequence). The CDR3 loop spans 11 amino acids. The CDR3 bases are TGTGCCAGCAGAACAAAAGAGACCCAGTACTTC. It specifies CASRTKETQYF.

V and J are TRBV9 and TRBJ2-1; 7 positions match TRBD1. Germline CDR1 is SGDLS and CDR2 is YYNGEE. J lost 2 bases, V lost 4 bases, and 12 bases had no gene match. The CDR3 has 17 residues. The chain's CDR3 is CASSTRQGQSTYNEQFF. The CDR3 nucleotides read TGTGCCAGCAGCACCCGCCAGGGACAGAGCACCTACAATGAGCAGTTCTTC.

This chain links TRBV3-1 (or the pseudogene TRBV3-2) with TRBJ2-7, with TRBD2 matching 7 bases. V dropped 1 base and J dropped 2; count of bases not matched to a gene: 17. The CDR3 sequence is 19 residues long. Germline-derived CDR1 and CDR2 are LGHDT and YNNKEL (reference sequence). CDR3 in amino acids: CASSQVRVPTGTTAYEQYV. The CDR3 coding sequence is TGTGCCAGCAGCCAAGTTAGGGTTCCGACCGGGACTACCGCCTACGAGCAGTACGTC.

The CDR3 DNA follows: TGTGCCAGCAGCGACTCAGGGAACACTGAAGCTTTCTTT. Encoded protein: CASSDSGNTEAFF. This chain uses TRBV9 with TRBJ1-1; D gene uncertain. The germline CDR1 and CDR2 sequences are SGDLS and YYNGEE. The CDR3 contains 13 residues. Trimming left V 3 bases short and J 1 base short, with 7 bases between.

The rearrangement joins TRBV10-1 to TRBJ2-1; perhaps TRBD1 as D (6 bases). Trimming took 8 bases from V and 5 from J, leaving 19 bases between them. The germline V gene has CDR1 WNHNN and CDR2 SYGVQD (reference sequence). The CDR3 length is 15 residues. The CDR3 DNA sequence: TGCGCCAGCGAGGGGCCAGGGGCTCACGACAATGAGCAGTTCTTC. It specifies CASEGPGAHDNEQFF.

The V and J genes are TRBV2 and TRBJ1-1; 7 nucleotides line up with TRBD1. V was clipped by 3 bases and J by 10 bases; unmatched bases: 11. CDR3 size: 14 residues. Germline V lookup: CDR1 SNHLY, CDR2 FYNNEI. The CDR3 reads CASSDRQGGIGAFF. The CDR3 nucleotides are TGTGCCAGCAGTGATAGACAGGGAGGAATTGGAGCTTTCTTT.

V usage is TRBV4-1 and J usage is TRBJ1-2, with D possibly being TRBD1 (5 bases). V lost 3 bases, J lost 7 bases, and 15 bases lay in between. The CDR3 spans 14 residues. The V gene's germline CDR1 is MGHRA and CDR2 YSYEKL. This CDR3 reads CASSHGAEGSGYTF. CDR3 coding DNA: TGCGCCAGCAGCCATGGGGCGGAGGGGAGTGGCTACACCTTC.

The DNA of the CDR3 is TGTGCCTGGAGTGTTGGAGGGGTTCAGCCCCAGCATTTT. It translates to CAWSVGGVQPQHF. This chain connects TRBV30 to TRBJ1-5; maybe TRBD1 (5 bases). V was cut by 0 bases and J by 6 bases, with 9 bases left in between. This CDR3 comprises 13 residues. The germline V gene has CDR1 GTSNPN and CDR2 SVGIG (reference sequence). The entire variable domain, with the rest obtained from reference TRBV30 and TRBJ1-5, is as follows: SQTIHQWPATLVQPVGSPLSLECTVEGTSNPNLYWYRQAAGRGLQLLFYSVGIGQISSEVPQNLSASRPQDRQFILSSKKLLLSDSGFYLCAWSVGGVQPQHFGDGTRLSIL.

The DNA for the CDR3 is TGTGCCAGCAGCAACCAACCGGGACAGGGGGCTGGGGAGACCCAGTACTTC. Its translation: CASSNQPGQGAGETQYF. This chain joins TRBV9 and TRBJ2-5; 12 nucleotides line up with TRBD1. The CDR3 runs 17 residues. Germline CDR1 reads SGDLS; CDR2 reads YYNGEE. J was trimmed by 5 bases and V by 4 bases; bases with no gene match: 12.

The V and J genes are TRBV27 and TRBJ1-5; TRBD1 matches at 12 bases. Germline-derived CDR1 and CDR2 are MNHEY and SMNVEV (reference sequence). Unmatched junction bases numbered 8, after V lost 5 bases and J lost 6 bases. The CDR3 covers 16 residues. The CDR3 spells CASSTGQGAVGQPQHF. CDR3 DNA sequence: TGTGCCAGCAGTACGGGACAGGGGGCTGTCGGTCAGCCCCAGCATTTT.

The chain carries TRBV3-1 (or the pseudogene TRBV3-2) and TRBJ1-6, with D maybe TRBD1 (5 bases). Trimming stripped 1 base from V and 7 bases from J, with 20 bases between. In germline, CDR1 is LGHDT, CDR2 YNNKEL (reference sequence). The CDR3 length is 18 residues. The CDR3 nucleotides read TGTGCCAGCAGCCAAGTTCCTCCTCCGGGACGGTTCAATTCACCCCTCCACTTT. This gives the protein CASSQVPPPGRFNSPLHF.

The V call is TRBV30, the J call TRBJ1-2; 7 positions match TRBD1. The CDR3 has 15 amino acids. V lost 3 bases and J lost 4; bases outside the gene matches: 11. Germline V gene sequence: CDR1 GTSNPN, CDR2 SVGIG (reference sequence). As DNA, the CDR3 is TGTGCCTGGAGCCCAACAGGGGCTGGAGTCTATGGCTACACCTTC. Amino acids: CAWSPTGAGVYGYTF.

This chain links TRBV4-2 with TRBJ1-2, with D uncertain. This CDR3 is built from 18 residues. Between the trimmed V and J ends, which lost 1 base and 0 bases, there was a span of 18 bases. From germline, CDR1 is LGHNA and CDR2 YNFKEQ. The CDR3 coding sequence is TGTGCCAGCAGCCAAGGGAGACCGATGAACCCCTCTAACTATGGCTACACCTTC. Amino acids: CASSQGRPMNPSNYGYTF.

The V and J genes are TRBV5-1 and TRBJ1-1, with TRBD1 matching 8 bases. The CDR3 consists of 14 residues. V was pared by 5 bases and J by 0 bases, with 3 bases of the junction left unmatched. Germline values: CDR1 SGHRS, CDR2 YFSETQ. Here the CDR3 reads CASRRTGLNTEAFF. CDR3 in DNA: TGCGCCAGCAGGCGGACAGGGTTGAACACTGAAGCTTTCTTT.

The chain has TRBV5-4 and TRBJ2-5; D perhaps matches TRBD1 (7 bases). Germline CDR1 SGHNT, CDR2 YYREEE (reference sequence). V was shortened by 2 bases and J by 5 bases, with 19 bases between the two germline ends. The CDR3 has 16 residues. The CDR3 DNA reads as TGTGCCAGCAGCTTAATTTGGGACAGAGGAGGGGAGACCCAGTACTTC. Amino acid sequence: CASSLIWDRGGETQYF.

The chain is built from TRBV29-1 and TRBJ2-1, with D possibly being TRBD2 (7 bases). Per the germline V gene, CDR1 is SQVTM and CDR2 is ANQGSEA. CDR3 length: 15 amino acids. The V and J ends lost 2 bases and 6 bases respectively, with 17 bases between them. The CDR3 loop is CSVELGGEGINEQFF. CDR3 sequence (DNA): TGCAGCGTTGAATTAGGGGGGGAAGGGATCAATGAGCAGTTCTTC.

The chain uses TRBV15 and TRBJ2-1; 9 nucleotides line up with TRBD2. After removal of 0 bases from V and 3 bases from J, the junction contained 3 bases not matched to a gene. Germline loops: CDR1 LNHNV, CDR2 YYDKDF (reference sequence). This CDR3 comprises 16 residues. The CDR3 DNA is TGTGCCACCAGCAGAGATCCGACTAGCGGCTACAATGAGCAGTTCTTC. It translates to CATSRDPTSGYNEQFF.

This chain links TRBV25-1 with TRBJ2-1; unclear D gene. Germline-derived CDR1 and CDR2 are MGHDK and SYGVNS. This CDR3 is built from 18 residues. The V gene lost 2 bases and the J gene lost 5 bases, with 22 bases spanning the gap. The CDR3 sequence: CASSESWMGGKTHNEQFF. The CDR3 region has the DNA TGTGCCAGCAGTGAAAGTTGGATGGGTGGCAAGACCCACAATGAGCAGTTCTTC.